This entry concerns a single TCR beta chain. Its target is unknown. For the second PCR, which ran for roughly 6 to 12 cycles, a sample-barcoded 5' primer and a J-beta primer mix were used. Each TCR beta cDNA got a 12-nucleotide random molecular identifier. TCRdb re-derived calls from the 5' RACE reads in MiXCR, one entry per CDR3 protein. The data contain 660,000 or so distinct CDR3 sequences, roughly 50% of them singletons. This record comes from a study of blood T cells in healthy people across ages. Study observations and caveats: A strong correlation was found between TCR beta diversity and the percentage of naive T cells.

V lost 6 bases and J lost 6, with 6 bases in between. CDR1 and CDR2 (germline): KGHDR, SFDVKD. CDR3 size: 11 residues. The sample was blood. This clonotype originated in a man in his sixties in good health. J is TRBJ2-3 and V is TRBV24-1; D uncertain. The CDR3 protein is CATSSGDTQYF. The CDR3 region has the DNA TGTGCCACCAGTTCCGGGGATACGCAGTATTTT.